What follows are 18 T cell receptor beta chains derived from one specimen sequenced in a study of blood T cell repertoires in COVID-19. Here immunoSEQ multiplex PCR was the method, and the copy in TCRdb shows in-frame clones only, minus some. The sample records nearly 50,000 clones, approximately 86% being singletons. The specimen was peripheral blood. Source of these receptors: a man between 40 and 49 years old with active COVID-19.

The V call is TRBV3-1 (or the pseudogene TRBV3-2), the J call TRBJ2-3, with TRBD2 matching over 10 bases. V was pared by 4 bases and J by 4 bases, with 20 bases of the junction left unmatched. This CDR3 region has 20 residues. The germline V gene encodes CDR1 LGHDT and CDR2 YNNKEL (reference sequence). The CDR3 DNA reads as TGTGCCAGCAGCCCGTTCTTAGAACTAGCGGGATCCTTAAATTCAGATACGCAGTATTTT. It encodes CASSPFLELAGSLNSDTQYF.

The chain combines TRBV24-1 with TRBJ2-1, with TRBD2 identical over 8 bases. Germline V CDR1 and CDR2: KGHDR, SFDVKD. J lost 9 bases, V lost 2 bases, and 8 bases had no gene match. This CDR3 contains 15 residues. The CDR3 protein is CATSDYGRAKVEQFF. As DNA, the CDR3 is TGTGCCACCAGTGATTACGGGAGGGCCAAAGTTGAGCAGTTCTTC.

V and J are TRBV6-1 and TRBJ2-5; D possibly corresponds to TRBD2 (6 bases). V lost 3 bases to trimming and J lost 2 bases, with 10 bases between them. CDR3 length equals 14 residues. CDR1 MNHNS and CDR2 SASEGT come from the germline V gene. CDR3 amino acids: CASSEARGQETQYF. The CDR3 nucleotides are TGTGCCAGCAGTGAGGCCCGGGGGCAAGAGACCCAGTACTTC.

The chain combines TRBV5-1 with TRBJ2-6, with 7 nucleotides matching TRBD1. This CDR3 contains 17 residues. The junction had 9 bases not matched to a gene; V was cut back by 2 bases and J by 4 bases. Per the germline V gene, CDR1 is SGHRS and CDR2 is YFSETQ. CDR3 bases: TGCGCCAGCAGCTTACCCGTAACAGGGGTCGGGGCCAACGTCCTGACTTTC. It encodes CASSLPVTGVGANVLTF. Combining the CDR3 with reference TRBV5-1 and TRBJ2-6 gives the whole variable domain KAGVTQTPRYLIKTRGQQVTLSCSPISGHRSVSWYQQTPGQGLQFLFEYFSETQRNKGNFPGRFSGRQFSNSRSEMNVSTLELGDSALYLCASSLPVTGVGANVLTFGAGSRLTVL.

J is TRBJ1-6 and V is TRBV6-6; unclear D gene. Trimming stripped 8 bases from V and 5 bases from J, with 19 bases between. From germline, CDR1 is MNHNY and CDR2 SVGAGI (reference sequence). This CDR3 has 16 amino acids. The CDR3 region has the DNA TGTGCCAGCGCCCACGACGACTCCCCGGATAATTCACCCCTCCACTTT. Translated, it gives CASAHDDSPDNSPLHF.

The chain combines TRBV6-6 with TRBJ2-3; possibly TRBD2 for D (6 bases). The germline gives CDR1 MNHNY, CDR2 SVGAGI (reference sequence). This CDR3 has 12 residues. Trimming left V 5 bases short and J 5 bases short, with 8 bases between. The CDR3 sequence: CASSTSQDTQYF. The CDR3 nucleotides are TGTGCCAGCAGTACTAGCCAAGATACGCAGTATTTT.

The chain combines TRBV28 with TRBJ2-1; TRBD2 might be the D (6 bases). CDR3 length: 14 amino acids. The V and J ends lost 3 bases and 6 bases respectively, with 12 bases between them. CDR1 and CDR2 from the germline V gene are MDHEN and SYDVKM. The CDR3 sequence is CASSLVRRGNEQFF. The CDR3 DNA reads TGTGCCAGCAGTTTGGTCAGGAGGGGCAATGAGCAGTTCTTC. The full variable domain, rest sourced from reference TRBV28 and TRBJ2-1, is DVKVTQSSRYLVKRTGEKVFLECVQDMDHENMFWYRQDPGLGLRLIYFSYDVKMKEKGDIPEGYSVSREKKERFSLILESASTNQTSMYLCASSLVRRGNEQFFGPGTRLTVL.

For the CDR3, the DNA is TGTGCCAGCAGGGGACAGGGTGATACGCAGTATTTT. This gives the protein CASRGQGDTQYF. This chain uses TRBV6-5 with TRBJ2-3; TRBD1 matches 9 bases. Looked up from germline, CDR1 is MNHEY and CDR2 is SVGAGI. The J segment lost 6 bases and the V segment lost 6 bases, leaving 1 base of the junction unmatched. The CDR3 is 12 amino acids.

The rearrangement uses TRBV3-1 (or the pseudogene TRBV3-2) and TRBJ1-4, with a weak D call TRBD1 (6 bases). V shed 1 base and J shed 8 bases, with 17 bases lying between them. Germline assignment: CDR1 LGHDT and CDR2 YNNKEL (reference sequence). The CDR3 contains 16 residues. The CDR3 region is CASSQAGGGRGEKLFF. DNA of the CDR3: TGTGCCAGCAGCCAAGCAGGCGGGGGGCGAGGGGAAAAACTGTTTTTT.

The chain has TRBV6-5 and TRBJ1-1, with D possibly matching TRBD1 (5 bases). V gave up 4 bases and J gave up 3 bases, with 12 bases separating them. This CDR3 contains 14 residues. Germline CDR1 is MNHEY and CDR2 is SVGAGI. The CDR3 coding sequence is TGTGCCAGCAGTTGGGGCGAGGTGTACACTGAAGCTTTCTTT. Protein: CASSWGEVYTEAFF.

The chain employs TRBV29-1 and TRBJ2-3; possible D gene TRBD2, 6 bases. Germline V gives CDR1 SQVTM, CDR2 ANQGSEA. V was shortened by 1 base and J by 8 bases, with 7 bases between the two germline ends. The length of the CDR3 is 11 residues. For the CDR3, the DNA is TGCAGCGTTGAAGCCGGGGGTACGCAGTATTTT. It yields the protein CSVEAGGTQYF.

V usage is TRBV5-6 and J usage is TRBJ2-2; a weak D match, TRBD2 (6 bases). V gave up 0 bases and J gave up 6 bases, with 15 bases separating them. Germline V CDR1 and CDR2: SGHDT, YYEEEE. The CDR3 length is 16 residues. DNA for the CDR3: TGTGCCAGCAGCTTGGTAGGAGGGGCGCTCGCCGGGGAGCTGTTTTTT. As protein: CASSLVGGALAGELFF.

CDR3 loop: CASSLRRDVLQGYTF. The CDR3 DNA is TGTGCCAGCAGCCTAAGGAGGGACGTTCTGCAGGGCTACACCTTC. The chain employs TRBV6-5 and TRBJ1-2; TRBD1 might be the D (5 bases). The CDR3 sequence is 15 residues long. From germline, CDR1 is MNHEY and CDR2 SVGAGI. V was trimmed by 6 bases and J by 8 bases, leaving 22 bases between them.

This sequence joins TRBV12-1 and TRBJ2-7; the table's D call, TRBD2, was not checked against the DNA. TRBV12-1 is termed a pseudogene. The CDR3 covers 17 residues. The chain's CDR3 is CASSPLPKREGHHEQYF. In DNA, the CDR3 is TGTGCCAGCAGCCCGCTCCCGAAGCGGGAGGGCCACCACGAGCAGTACTTC.

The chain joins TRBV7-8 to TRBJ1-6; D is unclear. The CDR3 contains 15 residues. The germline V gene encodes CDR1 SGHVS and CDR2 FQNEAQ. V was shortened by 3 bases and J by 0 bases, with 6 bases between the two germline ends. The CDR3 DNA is TGTGCCAGCAGCTTCATCAGCTCCTATAATTCACCCCTCCACTTT. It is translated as CASSFISSYNSPLHF.

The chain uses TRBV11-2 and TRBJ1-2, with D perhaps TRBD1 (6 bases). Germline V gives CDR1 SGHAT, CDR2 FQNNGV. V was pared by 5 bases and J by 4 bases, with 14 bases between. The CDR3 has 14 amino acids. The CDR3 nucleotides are TGTGCCAGCAGCAGTACACAGGGTTTCTATGGCTACACCTTC. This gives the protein CASSSTQGFYGYTF.

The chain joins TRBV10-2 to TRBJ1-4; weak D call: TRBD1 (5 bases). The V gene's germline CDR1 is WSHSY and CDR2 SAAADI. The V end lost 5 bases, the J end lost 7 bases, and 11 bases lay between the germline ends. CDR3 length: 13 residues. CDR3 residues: CASSRGAGEKLFF. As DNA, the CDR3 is TGCGCCAGCAGTAGGGGCGCTGGTGAAAAACTGTTTTTT.

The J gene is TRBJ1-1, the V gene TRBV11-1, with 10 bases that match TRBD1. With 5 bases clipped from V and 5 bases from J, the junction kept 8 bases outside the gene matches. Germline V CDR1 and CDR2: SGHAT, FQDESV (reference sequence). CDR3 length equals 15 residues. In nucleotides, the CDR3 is TGTGCCAGCAGCGGCCGGACAGGGGGAGTAACTGAAGCTTTCTTT. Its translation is CASSGRTGGVTEAFF. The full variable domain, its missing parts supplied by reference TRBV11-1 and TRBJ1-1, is EAEVAQSPRYKITEKSQAVAFWCDPISGHATLYWYRQILGQGPELLVQFQDESVVDDSQLPKDRFSAERLKGVDSTLKIQPAELGDSAMYLCASSGRTGGVTEAFFGQGTRLTVV.